This T cell receptor (beta chain) was found in a study of cytomegalovirus exposure and HLA in healthy donors. Findings and caveats of the study: Being productive about 87% or about 30% of the time was typical of most TCR beta V segments in an earlier analysis. By HLA locus, TCR association rates varied in a later analysis, with DRB1 showing the most and HLA-C the fewest.

This clone has more than one count but fewer than ten. Its antigen is still unknown. Germline loops: CDR1 SNHLY, CDR2 FYNNEI. V lost 5 bases and J lost 3, with 13 bases in between. The CDR3 consists of 15 residues. The PCR contained 60 Vbeta and 13 Jbeta primers. Some clones are missing from TCRdb's copy, which holds only in-frame ones; the method was immunoSEQ multiplex PCR. The sample lists over 65,000 clones; roughly four fifths were seen once. The clonotype was recovered from a human donor in good health. The chain uses TRBV2 and TRBJ1-4; maybe TRBD1 (6 bases). The sequenced sample consisted of PBMCs. The CDR3 here is CASSSGVGANEKLFF. The CDR3 coding sequence is TGTGCCAGCAGTTCAGGGGTGGGCGCTAATGAAAAACTGTTTTTT.